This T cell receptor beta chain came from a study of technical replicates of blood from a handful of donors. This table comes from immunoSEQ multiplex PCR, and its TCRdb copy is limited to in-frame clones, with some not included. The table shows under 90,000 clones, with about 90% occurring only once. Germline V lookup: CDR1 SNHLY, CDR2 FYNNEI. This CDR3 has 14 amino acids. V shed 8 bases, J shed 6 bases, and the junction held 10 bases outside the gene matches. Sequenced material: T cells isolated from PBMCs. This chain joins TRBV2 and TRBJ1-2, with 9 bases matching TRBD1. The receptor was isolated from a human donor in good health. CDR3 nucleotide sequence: TGTGCCAGCCGAGTAGAACAGGGGGCGGATGGCTACACCTTC. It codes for CASRVEQGADGYTF.